This TCR beta chain derives from a study of blood T cell repertoires in COVID-19. The data were produced by immunoSEQ multiplex PCR, yet TCRdb's version contains in-frame clones alone and is incomplete. The sample has a few hundred thousand clones; 91% are singletons. The CDR3 totals 15 residues. Germline V lookup: CDR1 SGHVS, CDR2 FQNEAQ. Trimming left V 4 bases short and J 7 bases short, with 16 bases between. The clonotype comes from a person aged 18 to 30 with COVID-19, enrolled during active disease. This chain links TRBV7-8 with TRBJ2-2; D is possibly TRBD2 (6 bases). Material for sequencing was peripheral blood. The CDR3 is CASSSGGIYGGELFF. The CDR3 DNA sequence: TGTGCCAGCAGCTCCGGGGGAATTTACGGCGGGGAGCTGTTTTTT.